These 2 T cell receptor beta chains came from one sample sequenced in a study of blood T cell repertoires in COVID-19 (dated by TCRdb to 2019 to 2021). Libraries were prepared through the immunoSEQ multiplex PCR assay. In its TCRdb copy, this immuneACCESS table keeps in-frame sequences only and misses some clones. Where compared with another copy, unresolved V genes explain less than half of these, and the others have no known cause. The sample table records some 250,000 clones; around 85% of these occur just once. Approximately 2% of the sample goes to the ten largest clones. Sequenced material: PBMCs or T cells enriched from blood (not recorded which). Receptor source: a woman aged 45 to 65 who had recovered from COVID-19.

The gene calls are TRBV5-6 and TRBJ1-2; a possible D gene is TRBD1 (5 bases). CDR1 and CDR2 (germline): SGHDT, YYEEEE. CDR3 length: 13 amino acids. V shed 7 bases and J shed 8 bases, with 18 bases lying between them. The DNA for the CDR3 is TGTGCCAGCTCCGGGGGGGTAACGATCGGCTACACCTTC. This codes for CASSGGVTIGYTF.

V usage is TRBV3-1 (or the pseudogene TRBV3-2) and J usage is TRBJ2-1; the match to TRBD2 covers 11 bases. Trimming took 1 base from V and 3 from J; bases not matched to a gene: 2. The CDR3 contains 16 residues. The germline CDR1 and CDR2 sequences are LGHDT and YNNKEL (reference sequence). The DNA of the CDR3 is TGTGCCAGCAGCCAAGGGGGGACTAGCGGCTACAATGAGCAGTTCTTC. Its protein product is CASSQGGTSGYNEQFF.